Listed below are T cell receptor beta chains from one sample, sequenced in a study of T cells after yellow fever vaccination. TCRdb itself ran the 5' RACE reads through MiXCR, one entry per CDR3 protein. The sample lists around 300,000 distinct CDR3 sequences; roughly 4.3% were seen once. This specimen was PBMCs, taken 5 days after the yellow fever booster vaccination. The receptors here all came from a man between 18 and 29 years old who received the YFV17D yellow fever vaccine. Both conserved end residues are part of each CDR3. A D gene is named only where the DNA matches it firmly. Size is omitted from some rows. Given values are once, few, many or a class for expanded clones.

>TRBV9|.|.|TRBJ1-6
CASSVEGINSPLHF
TGTGCCAGCAGCGTAGAGGGGATTAATTCACCCCTCCACTTT
>TRBV29-1|.|.|TRBJ1-3
CSVGASMGMGNTIYF
TGCAGCGTTGGGGCCAGCATGGGGATGGGAAACACCATATATTTT
>TRBV7-2|few|.|TRBJ2-7
CASSLVLDSQYEQYF
TGTGCCAGCAGCTTAGTCTTAGACAGTCAATACGAGCAGTACTTC
>TRBV6-5|few|.|TRBJ2-1
CASGYNEQFF
TGTGCCAGCGGCTACAATGAGCAGTTCTTC
>TRBV20-1|few|.|TRBJ1-5
CSARRGGGNQPQHF
TGCAGTGCCAGGAGGGGTGGGGGCAATCAGCCCCAGCATTTT
>TRBV7-2|few|.|TRBJ1-2
CASSSGMFYGYTF
TGTGCCAGCAGCTCCGGGATGTTCTATGGCTACACCTTC
>TRBV20-1|.|.|TRBJ1-5
CSAGRHSNQPQHF
TGCAGTGCTGGCAGGCATAGCAATCAGCCCCAGCATTTT
>TRBV7-2|many|.|TRBJ1-1
CASSLRGDTEAFF
TGTGCCAGCAGTCTCAGGGGTGACACTGAAGCTTTCTTT
>TRBV12-3/TRBV12-4|.|.|TRBJ1-2
CASSVGYGYTF
TGTGCCAGTTCGGTTGGGTATGGCTACACCTTC
>TRBV20-1|many|.|TRBJ1-5
CSASPLDSYQPQHF
TGCAGTGCTAGTCCTCTCGACAGTTATCAGCCCCAGCATTTT
>TRBV5-1|few|.|TRBJ1-4
CASSSSGPLGEKLFF
TGCGCCAGCAGCTCTTCCGGGCCCCTGGGGGAAAAACTGTTTTTT
>TRBV6-5|few|.|TRBJ2-3
CASSYRGARTDTQYF
TGTGCCAGCAGTTACCGGGGGGCCCGGACAGATACGCAGTATTTT
>TRBV15|few|TRBD1|TRBJ1-5
CATSRVSGRGEDQPQHF
TGTGCCACCAGCAGAGTCTCGGGCAGGGGGGAGGATCAGCCCCAGCATTTT
>TRBV5-1|few|.|TRBJ1-2
CASSLLSINDMAVPYGYTF
TGCGCCAGCAGCTTGTTGAGCATAAACGACATGGCCGTCCCGTATGGCTACACCTTC
>TRBV5-4|.|.|TRBJ2-3
CASTVQGGPTDTQYF
TGTGCCAGCACCGTACAGGGGGGGCCGACAGATACGCAGTATTTT
>TRBV7-2|.|TRBD2|TRBJ2-5
CASSLRGGLGETQYF
TGTGCCAGCAGCTTACGGGGGGGGCTCGGAGAGACCCAGTACTTC
>TRBV4-3|few|TRBD1|TRBJ2-1
CASSQDGQGAGYNEQFF
TGCGCCAGCAGCCAAGACGGACAGGGGGCGGGTTACAATGAGCAGTTCTTC
>TRBV4-3|.|TRBD1|TRBJ2-2
CASSHVGQGLAGELFF
TGCGCCAGCAGCCATGTCGGACAGGGGTTAGCCGGGGAGCTGTTTTTT
>TRBV30|few|.|TRBJ2-2
CAWSSGGPTGELFF
TGTGCCTGGAGTAGTGGGGGCCCAACCGGGGAGCTGTTTTTT
>TRBV7-2|few|TRBD1|TRBJ2-5
CASTGKTGNRETQYF
TGTGCCAGCACAGGCAAGACAGGGAACCGAGAGACCCAGTACTTC
>TRBV6-2/TRBV6-3|few|.|TRBJ2-4
CASSYVAVRDIQYF
TGTGCCAGCAGTTACGTGGCTGTGAGGGACATTCAGTACTTC
>TRBV7-9|few|.|TRBJ2-1
CASSLRSARTNEQFF
TGTGCCAGCAGCTTAAGGTCGGCTCGAACCAATGAGCAGTTCTTC
>TRBV19|.|.|TRBJ2-5
CASSIATLQETQYF
TGTGCCAGTAGTATAGCGACTCTACAAGAGACCCAGTACTTC
>TRBV5-4|.|.|TRBJ1-2
CASRYPADAYTF
TGTGCCAGCAGATATCCGGCAGATGCCTACACCTTC
>TRBV29-1|.|.|TRBJ1-2
CSVVKGITGSRGYTF
TGCAGCGTTGTGAAGGGGATAACAGGGTCTCGTGGCTACACCTTC
>TRBV7-2|.|TRBD2|TRBJ2-5
CASSLSGGPQETQYF
TGTGCCAGCAGCTTGAGCGGGGGACCTCAAGAGACCCAGTACTTC
>TRBV25-1|many|.|TRBJ1-4
CASSSAIATNEKLFF
TGTGCCAGCAGTAGCGCGATAGCAACTAATGAAAAACTGTTTTTT